This T cell receptor (beta chain) was documented in a study of OX40 agonist ivuxolimab in advanced cancers. CDR1 SGHRS and CDR2 YFSETQ come from the germline V gene. The V end was cut by 4 bases, the J end by 7 bases, with 11 bases between. This CDR3 is 13 amino acids long. Profiled with immunoSEQ multiplex PCR; TCRdb holds only in-frame clones, not every one. The sample records 75,000 to 100,000 clones, about 91% being singletons. J is TRBJ1-4 and V is TRBV5-1, with D hard to call. The material was CD4+ or CD8+ T cells sorted from blood, obtained in a trial of the OX40 agonist ivuxolimab. The sequence was collected from an adult with an advanced solid tumor such as melanoma, head and neck, liver or kidney cancer. CDR3 region: CASSPTTGEKLFF. The CDR3 nucleotides are TGCGCCAGCAGCCCTACGACCGGTGAAAAACTGTTTTTT.